The entry that follows covers one T cell receptor (beta chain) sequence. The antigen it binds to is not known. No base quality information exists; no much larger clone differs at one position. Looking up the germline V gene (reference sequence) yields CDR1 LNHNV and CDR2 YYDKDF. The CDR3 runs 12 residues from the cysteine to the phenylalanine. Only the CDR3 DNA stays, 36 bases, in frame from base 1. The junction carries 5 bases between V and J, which are trimmed by 3 bases and 5 bases respectively. The entry originates in a study of blood T cell repertoires in COVID-19 (dated by TCRdb to about 2020). Looking at the study overall: Samples from collaborators originated in the United States, Italy and Spain and spanned both the acute and convalescent phases of COVID-19. The samples were drawn from the first 160 participants of the ongoing ImmuneRACE study and from over a thousand subjects provided by 6 global collaborators. Where HLA class I and class II types were available, the types were taken from metadata supplied by the sample provider, not from assay-based typing. The material from the prospective study consisted of cDNA or gDNA derived from T cells, B-cell-depleted T cells, or PBMCs. Deeply sampled blood TCRbeta repertoires from subjects exposed to, actively infected with, or recovered from COVID-19 were included in the dataset. A de-identified subject ID, COVID-19 status, age in years and sex were almost always included in the sample metadata. The repertoires were made available in a free public database intended to serve as a resource for research on the immune response to SARS-CoV-2.

TCRbeta CDR3 regions were amplified from genomic DNA using the immunoSEQ Assay, a bias-controlled multiplex PCR. Per the source publication's procedure: The number of nucleated cells in each sample was estimated by amplification of reference gene primers within the assay. To quantify the absolute abundance of each unique TCRbeta CDR3 rearrangement, sequence reads were collapsed and filtered. For each sample, productive Simpson clonality was calculated as the square root of Simpson's diversity index across productive rearrangements. Entries here come from immuneACCESS through TCRdb and include only in-frame sequences with V and J called. Some clones fail to appear in such tables; in the studies checked, an unresolved V gene covers under half of the shortfall, and the cause of the remainder is unknown. The V and J calls and clone size come from that table; D and trimming were worked out from the DNA. Recorded for this sample are 60,000 to 75,000 clones; roughly four fifths of them occurred a single time. Of the sample, about 12% falls within the top ten clones.

Paper-wide results and their limitations: How much clinical and demographic metadata was included differed by source and by participant, and the metadata was provided uncurated.

The collaborating institutions used their own protocols to collect whole blood in K2EDTA tubes. For TCRbeta analysis, collaborator samples were shipped as frozen whole blood, as isolated PBMCs, or as DNA extracted from either sample type. The chain uses TRBV15 and TRBJ1-3; too little of a D gene remains to name it. Sample: peripheral blood. The source is a human donor in a cohort sampled during active COVID-19. The nucleotide sequence is given as TGTGCCACCAGCAGGTTCAGAAACACCATATATTTT. It translates to CATSRFRNTIYF.